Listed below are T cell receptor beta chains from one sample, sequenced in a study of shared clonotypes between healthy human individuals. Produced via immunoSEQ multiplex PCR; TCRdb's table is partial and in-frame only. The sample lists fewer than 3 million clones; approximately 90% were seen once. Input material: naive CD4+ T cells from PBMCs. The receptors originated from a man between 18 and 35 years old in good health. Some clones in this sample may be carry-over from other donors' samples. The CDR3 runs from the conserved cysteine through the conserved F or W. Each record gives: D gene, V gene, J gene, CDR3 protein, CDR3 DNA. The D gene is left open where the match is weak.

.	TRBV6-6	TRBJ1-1	CASSYRSAGLTEAFF	TGTGCCAGCAGTTACCGGAGCGCCGGGCTGACTGAAGCTTTCTTT
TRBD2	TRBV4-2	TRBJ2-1	CASSQDPSGRSYEQFF	TGTGCCAGCAGCCAAGATCCTAGCGGGAGGTCGTATGAGCAGTTCTTC
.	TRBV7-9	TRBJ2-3	CASSSRDTQYF	TGTGCCAGCAGCTCGCGGGATACGCAGTATTTT
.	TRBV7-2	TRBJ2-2	CASSLNRLDTGELFF	TGTGCCAGCAGCTTAAACCGCCTCGACACCGGGGAGCTGTTTTTT
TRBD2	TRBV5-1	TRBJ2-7	CASSLGTSATYEQYF	TGCGCCAGCAGCTTGGGTACTAGCGCTACCTACGAGCAGTACTTC
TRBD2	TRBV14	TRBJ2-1	CASSQERLAGNFYNEQFF	TGTGCCAGCAGCCAAGAGAGACTAGCGGGGAACTTCTACAATGAGCAGTTCTTC
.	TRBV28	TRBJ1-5	CASRAGNQPQHF	TGTGCCAGCAGGGCTGGGAATCAGCCCCAGCATTTT
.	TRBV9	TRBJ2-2	CASSANLRRVSDTGELFF	TGTGCCAGCAGCGCTAACCTTCGCAGGGTTTCCGACACCGGGGAGCTGTTTTTT
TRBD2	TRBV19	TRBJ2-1	CASSTHRPRGFNNEQFF	TGTGCCAGTAGTACCCATAGACCGCGGGGGTTCAACAATGAGCAGTTCTTC
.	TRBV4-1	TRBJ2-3	CASSQEGWDTQYF	TGCGCCAGCAGCCAAGAAGGGTGGGATACGCAGTATTTT
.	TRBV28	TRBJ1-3	CASRESGGGNTIYF	TGTGCCAGCAGGGAAAGTGGAGGGGGAAACACCATATATTTT
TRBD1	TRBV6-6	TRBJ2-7	CASSLDRPTYEQYF	TGTGCCAGCAGTCTGGACAGGCCAACCTACGAGCAGTACTTC
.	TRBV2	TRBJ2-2	CASSEASPSNTGELFF	TGTGCCAGCAGTGAAGCCTCTCCTTCGAACACCGGGGAGCTGTTTTTT
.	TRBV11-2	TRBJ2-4	CASSPGRGQIQYF	TGTGCCAGCAGCCCGGGCAGGGGACAAATTCAGTACTTC
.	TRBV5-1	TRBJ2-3	CASSLERRTDTQYF	TGCGCCAGCAGCTTGGAACGGCGCACAGATACGCAGTATTTT
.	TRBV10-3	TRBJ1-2	CAIRPDSLGYTF	TGTGCCATCAGGCCGGACAGTTTAGGCTACACCTTC